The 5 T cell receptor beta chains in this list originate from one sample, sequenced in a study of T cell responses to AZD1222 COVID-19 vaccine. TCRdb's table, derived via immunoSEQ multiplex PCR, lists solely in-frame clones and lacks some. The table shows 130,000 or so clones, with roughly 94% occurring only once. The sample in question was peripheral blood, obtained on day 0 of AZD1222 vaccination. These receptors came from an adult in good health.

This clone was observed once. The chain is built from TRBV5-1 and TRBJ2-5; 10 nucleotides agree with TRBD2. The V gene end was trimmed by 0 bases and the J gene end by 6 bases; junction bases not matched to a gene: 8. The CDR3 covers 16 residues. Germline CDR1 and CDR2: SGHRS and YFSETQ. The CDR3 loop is CASSLAASGGGKTQYF. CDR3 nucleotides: TGCGCCAGCAGCTTGGCGGCTAGCGGGGGTGGTAAGACCCAGTACTTC.

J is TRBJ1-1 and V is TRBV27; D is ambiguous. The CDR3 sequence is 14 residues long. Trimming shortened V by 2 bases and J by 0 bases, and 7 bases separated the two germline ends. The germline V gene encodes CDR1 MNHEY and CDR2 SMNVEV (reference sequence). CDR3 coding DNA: TGTGCCAGCAGTTTACTGGGGTTGAACACTGAAGCTTTCTTT. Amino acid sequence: CASSLLGLNTEAFF.

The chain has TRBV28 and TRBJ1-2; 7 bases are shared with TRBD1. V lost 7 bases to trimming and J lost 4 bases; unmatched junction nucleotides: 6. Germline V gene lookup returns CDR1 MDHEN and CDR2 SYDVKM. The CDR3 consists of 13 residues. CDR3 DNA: TGTGCCAGCACGTTTGGGGACAGCTATGGCTACACCTTC. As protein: CASTFGDSYGYTF.

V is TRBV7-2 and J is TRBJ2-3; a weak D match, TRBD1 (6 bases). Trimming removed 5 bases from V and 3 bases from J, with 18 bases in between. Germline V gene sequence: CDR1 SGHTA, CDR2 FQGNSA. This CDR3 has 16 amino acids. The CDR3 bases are TGTGCCAGCAGCAAACAGGGTACGGGGATAACAGATACGCAGTATTTT. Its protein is CASSKQGTGITDTQYF.

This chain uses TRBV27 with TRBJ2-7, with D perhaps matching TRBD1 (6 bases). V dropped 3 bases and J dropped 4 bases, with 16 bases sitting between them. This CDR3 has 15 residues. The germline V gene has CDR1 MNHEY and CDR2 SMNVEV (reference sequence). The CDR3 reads CASSLTSVGAYEQYF. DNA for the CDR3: TGTGCCAGCAGTTTGACGAGCGTGGGGGCATACGAGCAGTACTTC.